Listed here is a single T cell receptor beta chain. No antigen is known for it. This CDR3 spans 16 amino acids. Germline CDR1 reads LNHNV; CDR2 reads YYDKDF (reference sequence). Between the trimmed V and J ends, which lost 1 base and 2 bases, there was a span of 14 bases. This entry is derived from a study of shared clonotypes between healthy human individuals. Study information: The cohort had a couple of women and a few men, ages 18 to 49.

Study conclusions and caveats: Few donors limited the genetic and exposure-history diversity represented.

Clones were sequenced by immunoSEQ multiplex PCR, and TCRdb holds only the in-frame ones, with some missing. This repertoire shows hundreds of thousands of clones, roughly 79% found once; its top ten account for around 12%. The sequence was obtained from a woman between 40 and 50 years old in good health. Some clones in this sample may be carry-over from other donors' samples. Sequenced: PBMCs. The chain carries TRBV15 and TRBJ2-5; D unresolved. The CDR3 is CATSRVVGTTQETQYF. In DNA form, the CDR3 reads TGTGCCACCAGCAGAGTGGTGGGAACGACACAAGAGACCCAGTACTTC.